This T cell receptor (beta chain) appears in the sequencing data of a study of control samples from healthy donors and cancer patients. CDR1 is MNHEY, CDR2 SVGAGI, per germline. V lost 6 bases to trimming and J lost 2 bases; unmatched junction nucleotides: 5. The CDR3 length is 15 residues. Sequencing used immunoSEQ multiplex PCR; TCRdb keeps in-frame clones, though not all of them. The sample holds 180,000 or so clones, about nine tenths seen once. Material: blood. This receptor was obtained from a woman aged 30 to 39 in good health. The gene calls are TRBV6-5 and TRBJ1-2, with TRBD1 identical over 11 bases. The CDR3 nucleotides read TGTGCCAGCAGCTCCGGACAGGGGGCCAACTATGGCTACACCTTC. Encoded protein: CASSSGQGANYGYTF.